This record covers a single TCR beta chain. Germline is not matched at one junction end, which may reflect a read error. These data come from a study of T-cell reconstitution after alpha-beta-depleted transplantation in children. Germline CDR1 DFQATT, CDR2 SNEGSKA (reference sequence). The length of the CDR3 is 16 residues. Construction of the TCRbeta library involved unique molecular identifiers. TCRdb passed the PCR reads through MiXCR, listing each CDR3 protein once. The sample contains around 380,000 distinct CDR3 sequences, about a tenth of which appear only once. The origin of this receptor is a human donor who donated a stem cell graft to a child with acute myeloid leukemia. The chain employs TRBV20-1 and TRBJ2-1; the D gene is possibly TRBD2 (6 bases). The specimen was PBMCs from the stem cell graft donor, collected from the stem cell graft. The chain's CDR3 is CCASSTLAISYNEQFF. CDR3 coding DNA: TGCTGTGCTAGTTCAACCCTAGCGATCTCCTACAATGAGCAGTTCTTC.